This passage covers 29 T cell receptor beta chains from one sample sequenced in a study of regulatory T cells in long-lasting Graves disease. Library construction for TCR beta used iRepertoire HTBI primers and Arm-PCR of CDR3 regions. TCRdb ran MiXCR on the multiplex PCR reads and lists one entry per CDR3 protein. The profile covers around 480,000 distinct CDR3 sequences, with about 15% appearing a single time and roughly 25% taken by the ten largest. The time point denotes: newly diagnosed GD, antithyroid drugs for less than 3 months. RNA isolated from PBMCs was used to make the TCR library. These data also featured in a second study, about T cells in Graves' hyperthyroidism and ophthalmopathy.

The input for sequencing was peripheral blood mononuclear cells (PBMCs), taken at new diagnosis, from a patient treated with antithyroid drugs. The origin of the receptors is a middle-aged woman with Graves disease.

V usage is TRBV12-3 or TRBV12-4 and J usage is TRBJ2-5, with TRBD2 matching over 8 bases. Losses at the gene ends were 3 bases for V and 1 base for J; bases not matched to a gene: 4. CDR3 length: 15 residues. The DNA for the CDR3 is TGTGCCAGCAGTTTGGTAGCGGGGACCCAAGAGACCCAGTACTTC. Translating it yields CASSLVAGTQETQYF.

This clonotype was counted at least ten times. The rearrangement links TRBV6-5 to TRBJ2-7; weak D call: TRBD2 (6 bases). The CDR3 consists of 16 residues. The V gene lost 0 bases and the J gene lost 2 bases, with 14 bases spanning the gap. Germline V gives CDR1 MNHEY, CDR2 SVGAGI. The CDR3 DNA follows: TGTGCCAGCAGTTACTCGATTGGTCCGGGGGCCTACGAGCAGTACTTC. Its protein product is CASSYSIGPGAYEQYF.

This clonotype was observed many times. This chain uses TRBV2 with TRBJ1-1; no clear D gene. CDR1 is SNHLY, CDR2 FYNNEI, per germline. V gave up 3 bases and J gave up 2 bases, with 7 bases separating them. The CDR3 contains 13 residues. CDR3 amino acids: CASSERVNTEAFF. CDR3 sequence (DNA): TGTGCCAGCAGTGAGCGGGTAAACACTGAAGCTTTCTTT.

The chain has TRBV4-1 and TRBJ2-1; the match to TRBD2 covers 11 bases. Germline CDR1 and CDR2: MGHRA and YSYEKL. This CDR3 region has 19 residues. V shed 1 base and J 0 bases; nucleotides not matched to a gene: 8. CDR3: CASSQGSSGGTSSYNEQFF. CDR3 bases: TGCGCCAGCAGCCAAGGGTCTAGCGGGGGGACGAGCTCCTACAATGAGCAGTTCTTC.

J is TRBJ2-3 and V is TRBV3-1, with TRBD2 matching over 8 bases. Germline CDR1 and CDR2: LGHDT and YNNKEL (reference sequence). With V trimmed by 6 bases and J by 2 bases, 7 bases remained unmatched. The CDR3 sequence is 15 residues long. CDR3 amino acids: CASSLLADYTDTQYF. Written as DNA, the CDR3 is TGTGCCAGCAGTCTACTAGCGGACTACACAGATACGCAGTATTTT.

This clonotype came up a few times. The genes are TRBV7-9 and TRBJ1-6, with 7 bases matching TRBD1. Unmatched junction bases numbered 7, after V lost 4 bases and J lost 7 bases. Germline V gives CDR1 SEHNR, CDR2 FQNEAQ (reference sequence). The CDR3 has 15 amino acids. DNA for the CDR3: TGTGCCAGCAGCTACGGGGACAGTTTGAATTCACCCCTCCACTTT. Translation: CASSYGDSLNSPLHF.

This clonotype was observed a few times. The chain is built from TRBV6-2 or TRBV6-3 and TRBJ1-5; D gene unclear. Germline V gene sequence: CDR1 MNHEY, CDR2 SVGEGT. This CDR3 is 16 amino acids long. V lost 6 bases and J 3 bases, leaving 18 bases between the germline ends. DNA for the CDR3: TGTGCCAGCAGGGGATTGTTGGGCGGATACAATCAGCCCCAGCATTTT. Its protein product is CASRGLLGGYNQPQHF.

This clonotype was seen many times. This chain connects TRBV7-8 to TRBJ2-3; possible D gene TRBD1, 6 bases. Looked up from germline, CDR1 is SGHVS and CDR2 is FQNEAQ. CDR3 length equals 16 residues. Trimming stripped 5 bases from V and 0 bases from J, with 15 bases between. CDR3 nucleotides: TGTGCCAGCAGCCCCGCGACAGGCCGCAGCACAGATACGCAGTATTTT. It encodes CASSPATGRSTDTQYF.

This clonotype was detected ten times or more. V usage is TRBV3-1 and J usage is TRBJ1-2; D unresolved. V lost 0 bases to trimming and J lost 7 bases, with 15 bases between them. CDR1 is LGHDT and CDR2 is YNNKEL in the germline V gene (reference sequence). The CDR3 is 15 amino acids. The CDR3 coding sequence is TGTGCCAGCAGCCAAGATCGGGGAGGATGGGGTGGCTACACCTTC. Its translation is CASSQDRGGWGGYTF.

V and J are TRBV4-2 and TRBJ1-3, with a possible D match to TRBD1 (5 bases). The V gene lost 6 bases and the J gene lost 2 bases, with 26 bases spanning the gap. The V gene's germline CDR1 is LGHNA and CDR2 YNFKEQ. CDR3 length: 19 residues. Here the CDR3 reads CASRNALGGIGVAGNTIYF. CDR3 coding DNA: TGTGCCAGCAGGAATGCTCTGGGGGGTATCGGTGTGGCTGGAAACACCATATATTTT.

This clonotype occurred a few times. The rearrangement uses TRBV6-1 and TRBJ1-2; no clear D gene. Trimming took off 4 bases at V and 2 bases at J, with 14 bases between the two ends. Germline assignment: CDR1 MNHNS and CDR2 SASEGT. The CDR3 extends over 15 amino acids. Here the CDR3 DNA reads TGTGCCAGCAGTGCCCCTGGGCGATTCAACTATGGCTACACCTTC. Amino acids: CASSAPGRFNYGYTF.

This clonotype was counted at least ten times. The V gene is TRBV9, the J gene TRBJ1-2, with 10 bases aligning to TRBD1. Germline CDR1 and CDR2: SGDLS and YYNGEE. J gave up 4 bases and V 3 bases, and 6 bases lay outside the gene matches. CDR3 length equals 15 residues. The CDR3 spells CASSASGTGVYGYTF. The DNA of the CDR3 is TGTGCCAGCAGCGCGTCCGGGACAGGGGTCTATGGCTACACCTTC.

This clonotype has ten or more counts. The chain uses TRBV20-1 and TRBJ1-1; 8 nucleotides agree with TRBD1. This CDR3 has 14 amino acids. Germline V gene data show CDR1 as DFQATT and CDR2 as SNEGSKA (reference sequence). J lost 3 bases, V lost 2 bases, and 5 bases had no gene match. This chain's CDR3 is CSARSGTGYTEAFF. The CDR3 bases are TGCAGTGCTAGATCCGGGACAGGCTACACTGAAGCTTTCTTT.

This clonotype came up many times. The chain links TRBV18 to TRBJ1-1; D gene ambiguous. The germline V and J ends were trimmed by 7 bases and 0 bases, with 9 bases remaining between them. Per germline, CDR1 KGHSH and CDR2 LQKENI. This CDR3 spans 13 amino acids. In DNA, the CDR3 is TGTGCCAGCTTAGAAGACATGAACACTGAAGCTTTCTTT. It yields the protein CASLEDMNTEAFF.

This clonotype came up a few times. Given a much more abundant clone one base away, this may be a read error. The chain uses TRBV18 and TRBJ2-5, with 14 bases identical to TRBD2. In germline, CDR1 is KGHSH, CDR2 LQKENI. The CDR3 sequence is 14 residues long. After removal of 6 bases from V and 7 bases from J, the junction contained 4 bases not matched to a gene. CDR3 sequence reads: CASSYGLAGGTQYF. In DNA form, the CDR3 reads TGTGCCAGCTCTTATGGACTAGCGGGAGGGACCCAGTACTTC.

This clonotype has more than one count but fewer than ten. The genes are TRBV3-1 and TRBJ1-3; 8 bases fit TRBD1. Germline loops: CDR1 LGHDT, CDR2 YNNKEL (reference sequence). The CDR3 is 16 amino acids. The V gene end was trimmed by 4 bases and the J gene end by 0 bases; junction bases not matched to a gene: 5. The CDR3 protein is CASSRTGGISGNTIYF. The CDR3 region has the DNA TGTGCCAGCAGCCGAACAGGGGGTATCTCTGGAAACACCATATATTTT.

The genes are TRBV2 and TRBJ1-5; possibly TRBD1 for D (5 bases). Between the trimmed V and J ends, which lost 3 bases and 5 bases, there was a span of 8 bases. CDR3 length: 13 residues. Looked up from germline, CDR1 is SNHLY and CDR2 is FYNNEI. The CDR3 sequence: CASSDGGYQPQHF. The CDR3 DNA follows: TGTGCCAGCAGTGACGGGGGGTATCAGCCCCAGCATTTT. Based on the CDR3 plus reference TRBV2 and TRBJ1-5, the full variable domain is EPEVTQTPSHQVTQMGQEVILRCVPISNHLYFYWYRQILGQKVEFLVSFYNNEISEKSEIFDDQFSVERPDGSNFTLKIRSTKLEDSAMYFCASSDGGYQPQHFGDGTRLSIL.

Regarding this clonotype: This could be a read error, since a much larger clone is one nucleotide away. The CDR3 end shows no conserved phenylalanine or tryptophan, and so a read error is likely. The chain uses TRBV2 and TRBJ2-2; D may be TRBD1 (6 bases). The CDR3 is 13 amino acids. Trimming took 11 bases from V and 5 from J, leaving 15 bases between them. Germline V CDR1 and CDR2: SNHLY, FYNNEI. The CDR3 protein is CAGAQGATGELFL. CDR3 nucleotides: TGTGCCGGAGCACAGGGAGCAACCGGGGAGCTGTTTCTT.

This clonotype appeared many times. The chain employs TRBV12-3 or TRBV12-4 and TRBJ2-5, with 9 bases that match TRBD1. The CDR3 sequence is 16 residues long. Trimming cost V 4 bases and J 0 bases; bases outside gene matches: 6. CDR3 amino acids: CASSSRRQGDQETQYF. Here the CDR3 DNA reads TGTGCCAGCAGTTCGAGGAGACAGGGGGACCAAGAGACCCAGTACTTC.

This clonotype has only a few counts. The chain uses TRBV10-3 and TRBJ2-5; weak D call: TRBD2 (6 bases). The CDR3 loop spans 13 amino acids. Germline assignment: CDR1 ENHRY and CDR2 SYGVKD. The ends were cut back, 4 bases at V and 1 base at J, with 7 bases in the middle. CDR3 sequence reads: CAISGTIQETQYF. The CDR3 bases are TGTGCCATCAGTGGGACTATCCAAGAGACCCAGTACTTC.

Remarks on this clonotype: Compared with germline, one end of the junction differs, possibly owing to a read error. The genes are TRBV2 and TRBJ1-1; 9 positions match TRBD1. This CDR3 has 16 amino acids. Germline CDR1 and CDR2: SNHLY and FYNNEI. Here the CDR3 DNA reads TGTGCCAGCAGGGTCGGACAGGGGAATATGAACACTGGAGCTTTCTTT. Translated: CASRVGQGNMNTGAFF.

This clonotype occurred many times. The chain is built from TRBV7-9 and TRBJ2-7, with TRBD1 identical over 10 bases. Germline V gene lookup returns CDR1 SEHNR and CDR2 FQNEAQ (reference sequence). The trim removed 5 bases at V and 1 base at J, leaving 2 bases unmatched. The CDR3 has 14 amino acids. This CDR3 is CASSRQGASYEQYF. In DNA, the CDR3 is TGTGCCAGCAGCAGACAGGGGGCATCCTACGAGCAGTACTTC.

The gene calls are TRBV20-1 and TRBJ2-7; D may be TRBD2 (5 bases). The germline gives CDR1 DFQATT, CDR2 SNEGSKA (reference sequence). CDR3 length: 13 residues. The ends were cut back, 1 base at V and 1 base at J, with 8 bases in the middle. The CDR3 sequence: CSARVSGSYEQYF. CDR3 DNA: TGCAGTGCTAGAGTATCGGGGTCCTACGAGCAGTACTTC.

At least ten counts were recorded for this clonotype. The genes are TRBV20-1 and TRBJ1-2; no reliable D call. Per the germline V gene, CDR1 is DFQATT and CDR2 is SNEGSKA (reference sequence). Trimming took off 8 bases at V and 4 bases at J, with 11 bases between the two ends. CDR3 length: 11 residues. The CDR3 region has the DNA TGCAGTCTCAAAGACGGCTATGGCTACACCTTC. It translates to CSLKDGYGYTF.

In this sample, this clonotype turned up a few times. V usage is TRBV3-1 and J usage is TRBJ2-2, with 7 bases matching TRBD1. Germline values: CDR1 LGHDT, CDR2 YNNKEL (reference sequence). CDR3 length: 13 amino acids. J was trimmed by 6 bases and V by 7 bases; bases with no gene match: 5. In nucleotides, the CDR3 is TGTGCCAGCACCCAGACAGGGCCCGGGGAGCTGTTTTTT. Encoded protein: CASTQTGPGELFF.

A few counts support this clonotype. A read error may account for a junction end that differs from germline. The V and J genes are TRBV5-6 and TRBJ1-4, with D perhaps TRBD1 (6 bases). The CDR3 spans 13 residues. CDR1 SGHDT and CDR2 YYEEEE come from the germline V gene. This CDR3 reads CASSHGQNEKLFF. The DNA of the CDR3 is TGCGCCAGCAGCCACGGACAGAATGAAAAACTGTTTTTT.

The CDR3 spells CAISESNLQETQYF. CDR3 DNA: TGTGCCATCAGTGAGTCAAACCTCCAAGAGACCCAGTACTTC. The chain couples TRBV10-3 to TRBJ2-5; D uncertain. This CDR3 is 14 amino acids long. V lost 0 bases and J 1 base, leaving 6 bases between the germline ends. Germline V CDR1 and CDR2: ENHRY, SYGVKD.

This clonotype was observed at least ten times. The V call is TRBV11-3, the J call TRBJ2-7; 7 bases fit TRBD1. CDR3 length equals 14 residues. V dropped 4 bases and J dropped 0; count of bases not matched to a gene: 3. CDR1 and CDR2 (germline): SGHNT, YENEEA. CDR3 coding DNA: TGTGCCAGCAGCTGGGGACAGATCTCCTACGAGCAGTACTTC. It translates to CASSWGQISYEQYF.

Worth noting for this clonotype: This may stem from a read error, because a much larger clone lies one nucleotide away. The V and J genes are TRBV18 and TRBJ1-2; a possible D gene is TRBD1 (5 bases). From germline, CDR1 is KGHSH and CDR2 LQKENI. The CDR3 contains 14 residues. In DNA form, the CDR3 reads TGTGCCAGCTCACCAGGAAGCGGGGCCTATGGCTGCACCTTC. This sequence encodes CASSPGSGAYGCTF.